Listed here are 32 T cell receptor beta chains from one sample, sequenced in a study of blood T cells in healthy people across ages. Combining a sample-barcoded 5' primer with a J-beta primer mix, a second PCR ran for 7 to 11 cycles. TCRdb re-derived calls from the 5' RACE reads in MiXCR, one entry per CDR3 protein. The sample includes about 1.4 million distinct CDR3 sequences, 59% of them seen just once. The sample comprised blood. Receptor source: a man younger than 35 in good health.

The rearrangement uses TRBV20-1 and TRBJ2-1, with D perhaps TRBD2 (5 bases). V lost 6 bases, J lost 0 bases, and 9 bases lay in between. The CDR3 has 13 residues. Germline V gives CDR1 DFQATT, CDR2 SNEGSKA (reference sequence). The CDR3 region is CSATRGSYNEQFF. The CDR3, as DNA: TGCAGTGCCACACGGGGCTCCTACAATGAGCAGTTCTTC.

The gene calls are TRBV5-1 and TRBJ2-3; D tentatively reads TRBD1 or TRBD2 (5 bases each). V was pared by 4 bases and J by 0 bases, with 30 bases between. The germline V gene has CDR1 SGHRS and CDR2 YFSETQ. CDR3 length: 21 residues. CDR3: CASSLDSVTAVIITSTDTQYF. In DNA form, the CDR3 reads TGCGCCAGCAGCCTGGACTCCGTGACAGCCGTTATTATTACTAGCACAGATACGCAGTATTTT.

This chain uses TRBV27 with TRBJ2-7, with a tentative D call TRBD2 (5 bases). This CDR3 is built from 15 residues. Germline lookup yields CDR1 MNHEY and CDR2 SMNVEV (reference sequence). V lost 5 bases and J 1 base, leaving 15 bases between the germline ends. DNA of the CDR3: TGTGCCAGCAGTCTATTCCTAGGAGGATCCTACGAGCAGTACTTC. Its protein product is CASSLFLGGSYEQYF.

The chain carries TRBV29-1 and TRBJ2-4, with 10 bases matching TRBD1. Germline CDR1 and CDR2: SQVTM and ANQGSEA. V lost 6 bases to trimming and J lost 8 bases; unmatched junction nucleotides: 7. This CDR3 spans 13 amino acids. The CDR3 region is CSVEAGTGDIQYF. In DNA, the CDR3 is TGCAGCGTCGAGGCCGGGACAGGGGACATTCAGTACTTC.

The genes are TRBV6-2 or TRBV6-3 and TRBJ2-5, with D perhaps assigned TRBD1 or TRBD2 (5 bases each). The J call is in doubt because the DNA end fits TRBJ2-7 better. The CDR3 extends over 16 amino acids. Germline lookup yields CDR1 MNHEY and CDR2 SVGEGT. CDR3 coding DNA: TGTGCCAGCAGTTACAACTCGGCAGGGAGCTCCTACGAGCAGTACTTC. This codes for CASSYNSAGSSYEQYF.

The J gene is TRBJ2-7, the V gene TRBV5-1, with a tentative D call TRBD2 (6 bases). Trimming shortened V by 4 bases and J by 5 bases, and 13 bases separated the two germline ends. Germline values: CDR1 SGHRS, CDR2 YFSETQ. The CDR3 runs 13 residues. The CDR3: CASSPSGFDEQYF. CDR3 coding DNA: TGCGCCAGCAGCCCGAGCGGGTTCGACGAGCAGTACTTC.

V and J are TRBV7-8 and TRBJ2-1; D is perhaps TRBD1 or TRBD2 (5 bases each). Trimming left V 1 base short and J 1 base short, with 23 bases between. The CDR3 runs to 20 residues. From germline, CDR1 is SGHVS and CDR2 FQNEAQ. The chain's CDR3 is CASSLELGTSGRLSYNEQFF. The CDR3 bases are TGTGCCAGCAGCTTAGAATTAGGGACGTCTGGCCGCCTTTCCTACAATGAGCAGTTCTTC.

This chain joins TRBV11-2 and TRBJ2-7; D uncertain. V gave up 1 base and J gave up 3 bases, with 13 bases separating them. The germline V gene has CDR1 SGHAT and CDR2 FQNNGV. There are 15 residues in the CDR3. The CDR3 spells CASSLAFSGIYEQYF. CDR3 bases: TGTGCCAGCAGCTTAGCGTTTTCAGGAATCTACGAGCAGTACTTC.

The chain uses TRBV5-1 and TRBJ2-7, with D perhaps matching TRBD1 (6 bases). The CDR3 is 15 residues long. Germline V gene data show CDR1 as SGHRS and CDR2 as YFSETQ. V lost 0 bases and J lost 2, with 12 bases in between. This CDR3 is CASSLEAGDAYEQYF. DNA of the CDR3: TGCGCCAGCAGCTTGGAGGCAGGGGATGCCTACGAGCAGTACTTC.

This clonotype was found a few times. The chain couples TRBV7-2 to TRBJ2-3; either TRBD1 or TRBD2 may fit D (6 bases each). Looked up from germline, CDR1 is SGHTA and CDR2 is FQGNSA. The CDR3 extends over 15 amino acids. Trimming removed 11 bases at V and 0 bases at J, with 18 bases between. The CDR3 bases are TGTGCCGGGGGGCAGGGGCTCACTAGCACAGATACGCAGTATTTT. As protein: CAGGQGLTSTDTQYF. Complete variable domain (other parts from reference TRBV7-2 and TRBJ2-3): GAGVSQSPSNKVTEKGKDVELRCDPISGHTALYWYRQSLGQGLEFLIYFQGNSAPDKSGLPSDRFSAERTGGSVSTLTIQRTQQEDSAVYLCAGGQGLTSTDTQYFGPGTRLTVL.

This chain connects TRBV7-2 to TRBJ2-5, with 8 bases aligning to TRBD2. The DNA matches TRBJ2-7 better at its end, which makes the J call doubtful. Germline V gene lookup returns CDR1 SGHTA and CDR2 FQGNSA. This CDR3 spans 17 amino acids. The CDR3 loop is CASSPKPGGLGVYEQYF. The CDR3 coding sequence is TGTGCCAGCAGCCCAAAACCTGGGGGACTAGGGGTCTACGAGCAGTACTTC.

This chain joins TRBV7-8 and TRBJ2-7; unclear D gene. Germline V CDR1 and CDR2: SGHVS, FQNEAQ. The CDR3 length is 16 residues. Trimming cost V 5 bases and J 2 bases, with 19 bases left between them. CDR3 in amino acids: CASSRYRTYSTYEQYF. CDR3 DNA: TGTGCCAGCAGCAGATATCGCACTTACAGTACCTACGAGCAGTACTTC.

The V gene is TRBV4-2, the J gene TRBJ2-2, with D possibly matching TRBD1 (6 bases). Germline V gene lookup returns CDR1 LGHNA and CDR2 YNFKEQ. There are 17 residues in the CDR3. The germline V and J ends were trimmed by 0 bases and 1 base, with 12 bases remaining between them. The CDR3 nucleotides read TGTGCCAGCAGCCAAGATTTCCGGACAGTGAACACCGGGGAGCTGTTTTTT. It encodes CASSQDFRTVNTGELFF.

The chain uses TRBV3-1 and TRBJ2-7, with no clear D. The CDR3 covers 14 residues. Germline V lookup: CDR1 LGHDT, CDR2 YNNKEL (reference sequence). The germline V and J ends were trimmed by 3 bases and 0 bases, with 9 bases remaining between them. Written as DNA, the CDR3 is TGTGCCAGCAGCCATATTGACACCTCCTACGAGCAGTACTTC. This gives the protein CASSHIDTSYEQYF.

The chain uses TRBV27 and TRBJ2-2, with 9 bases lining up with TRBD1. Germline CDR1 MNHEY, CDR2 SMNVEV (reference sequence). The CDR3 is 14 amino acids. Trimming took 5 bases from V and 6 from J; bases not matched to a gene: 4. The CDR3 bases are TGTGCCAGCAGTGTACAGGGGGCTCCCGGGGAGCTGTTTTTT. Amino acids: CASSVQGAPGELFF.

This clonotype was counted a few times. This chain uses TRBV7-8 with TRBJ2-7; D ambiguous. Matching the DNA end better, TRBJ2-5 makes the J call doubtful. Germline V gene sequence: CDR1 SGHVS, CDR2 FQNEAQ. This CDR3 spans 13 amino acids. In DNA form, the CDR3 reads TGTGCCAGCAGCTTACTAGAACAAGAGACCCAGTACTTC. This gives the protein CASSLLEQETQYF.

This sequence joins TRBV6-2 or TRBV6-3 and TRBJ1-5; D not certain. Germline V gene sequence: CDR1 MNHEY, CDR2 SVGEGT. This CDR3 has 12 amino acids. The ends were cut back, 6 bases at V and 7 bases at J, with 10 bases in the middle. The CDR3 DNA is TGTGCCAGCAGAGATTACAGCCAGCCCCAGCATTTT. It codes for CASRDYSQPQHF.

This chain uses TRBV5-6 with TRBJ2-4; 10 positions agree with TRBD1. The DNA matches TRBJ2-7 better at its end, which makes the J call doubtful. Germline CDR1 SGHDT, CDR2 YYEEEE. The CDR3 consists of 14 residues. In DNA form, the CDR3 reads TGTGCCAGCAGCCCGCCGACAGGGGGCGACGAGCAGTACTTC. Translated: CASSPPTGGDEQYF.

This chain connects TRBV5-1 to TRBJ2-7, with D possibly TRBD1 on 6 matching bases. V was clipped by 5 bases and J by 5 bases, with 11 bases between them. This CDR3 has 12 residues. CDR1 and CDR2 from the germline V gene are SGHRS and YFSETQ. CDR3 residues: CASRLGANEQYF. CDR3 DNA sequence: TGCGCCAGCAGGCTGGGGGCCAACGAGCAGTACTTC.

The V and J genes are TRBV7-2 and TRBJ2-7, with 8 bases identical to TRBD1. Per germline, CDR1 SGHTA and CDR2 FQGNSA. This CDR3 is built from 17 residues. V trimming: 3 bases; J trimming: 0 bases; junction bases outside the gene matches: 10. The CDR3 here is CASSFPRQGSSSYEQYF. The CDR3 coding sequence is TGTGCCAGCAGCTTCCCTCGACAGGGGAGTAGCTCCTACGAGCAGTACTTC. Based on the CDR3 plus reference TRBV7-2 and TRBJ2-7, the full variable domain is GAGVSQSPSNKVTEKGKDVELRCDPISGHTALYWYRQSLGQGLEFLIYFQGNSAPDKSGLPSDRFSAERTGGSVSTLTIQRTQQEDSAVYLCASSFPRQGSSSYEQYFGPGTRLTVT.

This chain links TRBV6-2 or TRBV6-3 with TRBJ1-1; D is perhaps TRBD1 (6 bases). Deletions cut 2 bases from V and 0 bases from J, with 28 bases between. The CDR3 sequence is 21 residues long. Germline CDR1 and CDR2: MNHEY and SVGEGT. The CDR3 DNA reads as TGTGCCAGCAGTTACCAAAACATCCCAGTGGGGGCCAAGGATCTGAACACTGAAGCTTTCTTT. It codes for CASSYQNIPVGAKDLNTEAFF.

The CDR3 sequence: CASSHQIRGQYF. The CDR3 DNA sequence: TGTGCCAGCAGTCACCAAATCCGGGGCCAGTACTTC. The V and J genes are TRBV12-3 or TRBV12-4 and TRBJ2-7, with D perhaps assigned TRBD1 or TRBD2 (5 bases each). The ends were cut back, 5 bases at V and 10 bases at J, with 15 bases in the middle. The CDR3 covers 12 residues.

The chain uses TRBV4-3 and TRBJ2-3; perhaps TRBD2 as D (6 bases). CDR1 and CDR2 from the germline V gene are LGHNA and YSLEER. This CDR3 has 16 residues. V lost 0 bases and J lost 5, with 15 bases in between. CDR3 sequence (DNA): TGCGCCAGCAGCCAAGATCTTTCGGGGGTCGGAGATACGCAGTATTTT. This translates into CASSQDLSGVGDTQYF.

The V gene is TRBV4-2, the J gene TRBJ2-4, with 12 bases identical to TRBD2. The trim removed 0 bases at V and 13 bases at J, leaving 16 bases unmatched. Per germline, CDR1 LGHNA and CDR2 YNFKEQ. This CDR3 spans 18 amino acids. CDR3 sequence (DNA): TGTGCCAGCAGCCAAGAAGGACTAGCGGGATGGGCGACCTACGGGCAGTACTTC. Its protein product is CASSQEGLAGWATYGQYF.

The V call is TRBV6-4, the J call TRBJ2-4; possible D gene TRBD2, 5 bases. The closer fit of TRBJ2-7 to the DNA end suggests the J call may be wrong. The CDR3 runs to 14 residues. The germline CDR1 and CDR2 sequences are MRHNA and SNTAGT. The CDR3 coding sequence is TGTGCCAGCAGTGACAGAGCGGACCCCTACGAGCAGTACTTC. It encodes CASSDRADPYEQYF.

This clonotype has just one count. The rearrangement uses TRBV11-2 and TRBJ2-1, with TRBD1 matching 8 bases. CDR3 length equals 18 residues. From germline, CDR1 is SGHAT and CDR2 FQNNGV. V was clipped by 6 bases and J by 0 bases; unmatched bases: 13. CDR3 protein: CASSDQDRELSSYNEQFF. In DNA, the CDR3 is TGTGCCAGCAGTGACCAGGACAGGGAACTGTCCTCCTACAATGAGCAGTTCTTC.

Points on this clonotype: A read error may account for a junction end that differs from germline. The rearrangement links TRBV27 to TRBJ2-5, with D possibly called TRBD1 or TRBD2 (5 bases each). This CDR3 comprises 15 residues. Germline V gene data show CDR1 as MNHEY and CDR2 as SMNVEV (reference sequence). CDR3 sequence reads: CTSSSFLEGQETQYF. The CDR3 coding sequence is TGTACCAGCAGTTCCTTCCTAGAGGGGCAAGAGACCCAGTACTTC.

This clonotype has just a few counts. Sequence at one end of the junction differs from germline and may be a read error. The gene calls are TRBV20-1 and TRBJ2-1, with D unresolved. CDR3 size: 15 residues. Per germline, CDR1 DFQATT and CDR2 SNEGSKA (reference sequence). CDR3 coding DNA: TGTAGTGCCGCCCCCACGCTCAGCTCCTACAATGAGCAGTTCTTC. This gives the protein CSAAPTLSSYNEQFF.

This clonotype has more than one count but fewer than ten. The CDR3 bases are TGCAGCGTTGAGACAGACGGAGAGACCCAGTACTTC. It is translated as CSVETDGETQYF. The genes are TRBV29-1 and TRBJ2-5; D may be TRBD1 (5 bases). Trimming took 3 bases from V and 4 from J, leaving 9 bases between them. This CDR3 has 12 residues. The germline V gene has CDR1 SQVTM and CDR2 ANQGSEA. The full variable domain, its missing parts supplied by reference TRBV29-1 and TRBJ2-5, is SAVISQKPSRDICQRGTSLTIQCQVDSQVTMMFWYRQQPGQSLTLIATANQGSEATYESGFVIDKFPISRPNLTFSTLTVSNMSPEDSSIYLCSVETDGETQYFGPGTRLLVL.

This rearrangement joins TRBV20-1 to TRBJ2-6; maybe TRBD2 (5 bases). CDR1 DFQATT and CDR2 SNEGSKA come from the germline V gene (reference sequence). Deletions cut 5 bases from V and 2 bases from J, with 7 bases between. The CDR3 runs 13 residues. This chain's CDR3 is CSAERAGANVLTF. DNA of the CDR3: TGCAGTGCTGAGAGGGCTGGGGCCAACGTCCTGACTTTC.

The V call is TRBV7-2, the J call TRBJ2-5, with 7 bases aligning to TRBD1. This CDR3 comprises 13 residues. V was pared by 7 bases and J by 5 bases, with 7 bases of the junction left unmatched. Germline V gives CDR1 SGHTA, CDR2 FQGNSA. CDR3 sequence (DNA): TGTGCCAGCACCAAGGGGACAGTGGAGACCCAGTACTTC. Encoded protein: CASTKGTVETQYF.

The rearrangement links TRBV20-1 to TRBJ2-7, with 8 bases matching TRBD2. The V segment lost 3 bases and the J segment 4 bases; nucleotides outside the gene matches: 5. The CDR3 is 13 amino acids. Germline V gene lookup returns CDR1 DFQATT and CDR2 SNEGSKA (reference sequence). CDR3 nucleotide sequence: TGCAGTGCTAGGGGAGCGGGGGTATACGAGCAGTACTTC. Translated, it gives CSARGAGVYEQYF.